This TCR beta chain originates from a study of metastatic and nonmetastatic thyroid tumors. CDR1 is DFQATT and CDR2 is SNEGSKA in the germline V gene (reference sequence). V trimming: 0 bases; J trimming: 4 bases; junction bases outside the gene matches: 8. The CDR3 is made up of 16 amino acids. There were no patients who had received any treatment before thyroid surgery. TCRdb reprocessed the PCR reads using MiXCR. In the table there are fewer than 45,000 clones, less than 15% of which are singletons. There are many counts of this clone. The same CDR3 arises from other DNA sequences in this sample as well.

The genes are TRBV20-1 and TRBJ1-4; 7 positions match TRBD1. The receptor was isolated from a female donor with papillary thyroid cancer or a benign thyroid nodule (not recorded which). Some clones in this sample may be carry-over from other donors' samples. Material for sequencing was blood. CDR3 amino acids: CSARDLGTAHNEKLFF. The CDR3 DNA reads TGCAGTGCTAGAGACCTGGGGACAGCCCATAATGAAAAACTGTTTTTT.